In its sample, the clone carrying this TCR beta chain was seen a few times. The data were taken from a study of T-cell memory formation after mild COVID-19. The V end lost 8 bases, the J end lost 5 bases, and 13 bases lay between the germline ends. Germline V CDR1 and CDR2: MNHNS, SASEGT. The CDR3 loop spans 13 amino acids. 5'RACE primed from the constant segment yielded TCR alpha and TCR beta cDNA libraries bearing sample barcodes and UMIs. TCRdb redid the calling of the 5' RACE reads with MiXCR, one entry per CDR3 protein. The sample has roughly 340,000 distinct CDR3 sequences, roughly 15% seen once.

The sequence was collected from a man between 18 and 29 years old who had mild COVID-19 (a few samples of this study predate the infection). Cell type and time point are not known. The J gene is TRBJ1-5, the V gene TRBV6-1, with a possible D match to TRBD1 (5 bases). Sequenced material: PBMCs or a T cell subset sorted from them (not recorded which). The CDR3 bases are TGTGCCAGCCTTCCTCCGGGGGATCAGCCCCAGCATTTT. Amino acids: CASLPPGDQPQHF.